The source of this T cell receptor (beta chain) is a study of blood T cell repertoires in COVID-19. The V end was cut by 0 bases, the J end by 15 bases, with 12 bases between. Germline V gives CDR1 LGHNA, CDR2 YNFKEQ. This CDR3 comprises 12 residues. TCRdb's copy holds only in-frame clones and misses some; the assay was immunoSEQ multiplex PCR. The sample has 30,000 to 35,000 clones, roughly 84% seen once. This clone was seen a single time. The rearrangement uses TRBV4-2 and TRBJ2-1, with D maybe TRBD1 (6 bases). This sequence was found in a man aged 60 to 75 with active COVID-19. Source material: peripheral blood. This CDR3 reads CASSQETGGVFF. DNA of the CDR3: TGTGCCAGCAGCCAAGAGACAGGTGGTGTGTTCTTC.